A selection of T cell receptor beta chains follows, all from one sample in a study of T-cell reconstitution after alpha-beta-depleted transplantation in children. TCRdb called the PCR reads again in MiXCR, with one record for every CDR3 protein. The table has about 90,000 distinct CDR3 sequences, about 8% seen once. Sample: PBMCs from the stem cell graft donor, taken from the stem cell graft. These receptors came from a human donor who donated a stem cell graft to a child with congenital amegakaryocytic thrombocytopenia. Both conserved end residues are part of each CDR3. Fields, in order: D gene, clone size, J gene, V gene, CDR3 DNA, CDR3 protein. A D gene is named only where the DNA matches it firmly. Expanded clones are given a class, and other clones once, few, many or no size at all.

D gene: -
clone size: many
J gene: TRBJ2-5
V gene: TRBV5-1
CDR3 DNA: TGCGCCAGCAGCTTGGAAGCAGGGAGGGAGACCCAGTACTTC
CDR3 protein: CASSLEAGRETQYF

D gene: TRBD1
clone size: many
J gene: TRBJ2-7
V gene: TRBV7-2
CDR3 DNA: TGTGCCAGCAGCCCACCCTTCGGGACAGCCTACGAGCAGTACTTC
CDR3 protein: CASSPPFGTAYEQYF

D gene: -
clone size: many
J gene: TRBJ1-1
V gene: TRBV20-1
CDR3 DNA: TGCAGTGCTGAGAAGGGGCACACTGAAGCTTTCTTT
CDR3 protein: CSAEKGHTEAFF

D gene: -
clone size: many
J gene: TRBJ2-3
V gene: TRBV28
CDR3 DNA: TGTGCCAGCTGGGCGGGTGCTCGCACAGATACGCAGTATTTT
CDR3 protein: CASWAGARTDTQYF

D gene: TRBD2
clone size: many
J gene: TRBJ2-2
V gene: TRBV6-1
CDR3 DNA: TGTGCCAGCAGTGGGACTAGCGGGAGTGAGATCCCCGGGGAGCTGTTTTTT
CDR3 protein: CASSGTSGSEIPGELFF

D gene: -
clone size: many
J gene: TRBJ1-6
V gene: TRBV27
CDR3 DNA: TGTGCCAGCAGTTTAGTCACAGGGAACAATTCACCCCTCCACTTT
CDR3 protein: CASSLVTGNNSPLHF

D gene: -
clone size: many
J gene: TRBJ2-7
V gene: TRBV20-1
CDR3 DNA: TGCAGTGCTAGAGGCGGAAAGGATCTCGAGCAGTACTTC
CDR3 protein: CSARGGKDLEQYF

D gene: -
clone size: -
J gene: TRBJ1-2
V gene: TRBV20-1
CDR3 DNA: TGCAGTGCCCGTTTTCAGGGATACTATGGCTACACCTTC
CDR3 protein: CSARFQGYYGYTF

D gene: TRBD1
clone size: many
J gene: TRBJ2-7
V gene: TRBV28
CDR3 DNA: TGTGCCACCGCCGGGACAGGGTTATACGAGCAGTACTTC
CDR3 protein: CATAGTGLYEQYF

D gene: -
clone size: many
J gene: TRBJ2-7
V gene: TRBV7-9
CDR3 DNA: TGTGCCAGCAGCTTAGCCCGGGGAGTTTCTTACGAGCAGTACTTC
CDR3 protein: CASSLARGVSYEQYF

D gene: -
clone size: many
J gene: TRBJ1-2
V gene: TRBV7-2
CDR3 DNA: TGTGCCAGCAGCTTATATAGGGCGGAGAACTATGGCTACACCTTC
CDR3 protein: CASSLYRAENYGYTF

D gene: TRBD1
clone size: many
J gene: TRBJ1-5
V gene: TRBV5-1
CDR3 DNA: TGCGCCAGCAGCTCCGGGACAGGGGCGCAGCCCCAGCATTTT
CDR3 protein: CASSSGTGAQPQHF

D gene: TRBD1
clone size: many
J gene: TRBJ2-1
V gene: TRBV29-1
CDR3 DNA: TGCAGCGTTGGGACAGGGGATCCCTACAATGAGCAGTTCTTC
CDR3 protein: CSVGTGDPYNEQFF

D gene: -
clone size: many
J gene: TRBJ2-5
V gene: TRBV4-3
CDR3 DNA: TGCGCCAGCAGCCAAGCGTGGCAGGATCAAGAGACCCAGTACTTC
CDR3 protein: CASSQAWQDQETQYF

D gene: TRBD2
clone size: few
J gene: TRBJ2-1
V gene: TRBV7-6
CDR3 DNA: TGTGCCAGCAGCTTACTCAGCGGGGGGTTGTACAATGAGCAGTTCTTC
CDR3 protein: CASSLLSGGLYNEQFF

D gene: TRBD2
clone size: many
J gene: TRBJ2-1
V gene: TRBV9
CDR3 DNA: TGTGCCAGCAGCGTAGAAGGCGGGACTAGCGGGAGGGCCTCCTACAATGAGCAGTTCTTC
CDR3 protein: CASSVEGGTSGRASYNEQFF

D gene: -
clone size: many
J gene: TRBJ2-5
V gene: TRBV3-1
CDR3 DNA: TGTGCCAGCAGCCCCCACCCTGGAAGCGAGACCCAGTACTTC
CDR3 protein: CASSPHPGSETQYF

D gene: -
clone size: many
J gene: TRBJ1-1
V gene: TRBV4-3
CDR3 DNA: TGCGCCAGCAGCCAAGATTACGAGAACACTGAAGCTTTCTTT
CDR3 protein: CASSQDYENTEAFF

D gene: TRBD1
clone size: many
J gene: TRBJ2-1
V gene: TRBV7-7
CDR3 DNA: TGTGCCAGCAGCTACAGGGGGCCGGGTGAGCAGTTCTTC
CDR3 protein: CASSYRGPGEQFF

D gene: -
clone size: many
J gene: TRBJ1-5
V gene: TRBV6-5
CDR3 DNA: TGTGCCAGCAGTTACGGCCTAAATCAGCCCCAGCATTTT
CDR3 protein: CASSYGLNQPQHF

D gene: -
clone size: many
J gene: TRBJ2-1
V gene: TRBV7-7
CDR3 DNA: TGTGCCAGCAGCCCGGACTCCCTGGGTGAGCAGTTCTTC
CDR3 protein: CASSPDSLGEQFF

D gene: -
clone size: many
J gene: TRBJ1-3
V gene: TRBV12-3/TRBV12-4
CDR3 DNA: TGTGCCAGCAGTCCACAGGGATCGTTTGGAAACACCATATATTTT
CDR3 protein: CASSPQGSFGNTIYF

D gene: TRBD1
clone size: many
J gene: TRBJ2-6
V gene: TRBV12-3/TRBV12-4
CDR3 DNA: TGTGCCAGCAGTTTAAGGGACAGGGGGTTCTCTGGGGCCAACGTCCTGACTTTC
CDR3 protein: CASSLRDRGFSGANVLTF

D gene: TRBD2
clone size: many
J gene: TRBJ2-3
V gene: TRBV10-2
CDR3 DNA: TGCGCCAGCAGTAGAGCGGGAGATACAGATACGCAGTATTTT
CDR3 protein: CASSRAGDTDTQYF

D gene: -
clone size: many
J gene: TRBJ2-6
V gene: TRBV20-1
CDR3 DNA: TGCAGTGGCGGGGCCCTCTCTGGGGCCAACGTCCTGACTTTC
CDR3 protein: CSGGALSGANVLTF

D gene: -
clone size: few
J gene: TRBJ1-4
V gene: TRBV5-1
CDR3 DNA: TGCGCCAGCAGCATTTTAACAGGGACAACCTTAATTGCAACTAATGAAAAACTGTTTTTT
CDR3 protein: CASSILTGTTLIATNEKLFF